Below are 31 T cell receptor beta chains sequenced from a single sample in a study of T cells in Graves' hyperthyroidism and ophthalmopathy. Amplification targeted TCR beta CDR3 regions from RNA transcripts. HTBI primers drove first-round RT-PCR of the TCR CDR3. TCRdb independently ran MiXCR on the multiplex PCR reads; one entry per CDR3 protein. Counted here are 380,000 or so distinct CDR3 sequences, 15% to 20% occurring once; the ten biggest clones make up 3% to 4%. The sequenced sample was blood. The source of these receptors is a woman aged 18-29 years with Graves' hyperthyroidism.

This clonotype was counted at least ten times. V gene TRBV12-3 or TRBV12-4 combines with J gene TRBJ2-7, with 8 bases matching TRBD2. With 1 base clipped from V and 2 bases from J, the junction kept 4 bases outside the gene matches. CDR3 length: 15 amino acids. This CDR3 reads CASSLVAGGTYEQYF. The DNA for the CDR3 is TGTGCCAGCAGTTTAGTTGCGGGGGGAACCTACGAGCAGTACTTC.

There are many counts of this clonotype. The chain has TRBV29-1 and TRBJ2-7, with 8 positions matching TRBD1. CDR1 and CDR2 (germline): SQVTM, ANQGSEA. The CDR3 extends over 13 amino acids. The J segment lost 4 bases and the V segment lost 7 bases, leaving 9 bases of the junction unmatched. CDR3 protein: CSAKDRATYEQYF. In DNA form, the CDR3 reads TGCAGCGCGAAGGACAGGGCTACTTACGAGCAGTACTTC.

This clonotype was seen ten or more times. V gene TRBV12-3 or TRBV12-4 combines with J gene TRBJ2-2; a weak D match, TRBD1 (5 bases). The CDR3 has 14 amino acids. Trimming removed 4 bases from V and 7 bases from J, with 13 bases in between. The CDR3 DNA sequence: TGTGCCAGCAGTTCGGACACCCCAGTCGGGGAGCTGTTTTTT. Its protein product is CASSSDTPVGELFF.

Worth noting for this clonotype: Possible read error: a much larger clone is one base away. CDR3 amino acids: CSVSKSRGTETFF. CDR3 DNA sequence: TGCAGCGTTTCGAAATCCAGGGGTACTGAAACTTTCTTT. The V and J genes are TRBV29-1 and TRBJ1-1; tentative D call: TRBD1 (6 bases). The CDR3 contains 13 residues. Germline values: CDR1 SQVTM, CDR2 ANQGSEA.

At least ten counts were recorded for this clonotype. CDR3 bases: TGTGCCAGCAGCACAGGGACGGTGGAAGAGACCCAGTACTTC. Its protein is CASSTGTVEETQYF. V gene TRBV5-5 combines with J gene TRBJ2-5, with D maybe TRBD1 (6 bases). Germline V gives CDR1 SGHKS, CDR2 YYEKEE (reference sequence). The CDR3 has 14 amino acids. Deletions cut 4 bases from V and 3 bases from J, with 13 bases between.

This clonotype was detected ten times or more. This chain uses TRBV6-1 with TRBJ2-5; D possibly uses TRBD1 or TRBD2 (7 bases each). CDR3 length: 14 amino acids. Germline CDR1 reads MNHNS; CDR2 reads SASEGT. Trimming shortened V by 5 bases and J by 5 bases, and 15 bases separated the two germline ends. In DNA form, the CDR3 reads TGTGCCAGCAGTCCGAACAGGGGAGGGGAGACCCAGTACTTC. It translates to CASSPNRGGETQYF.

This clonotype came up many times. This chain uses TRBV19 with TRBJ2-6; either TRBD1 or TRBD2 may supply D (6 bases each). Trimming removed 6 bases from V and 4 bases from J, with 13 bases in between. The CDR3 loop spans 15 amino acids. The germline CDR1 and CDR2 sequences are LNHDA and SQIVND (reference sequence). The chain's CDR3 is CASSDTGAGANVLTF. CDR3 in DNA: TGTGCCAGTAGCGACACGGGGGCAGGGGCCAACGTCCTGACTTTC.

This clonotype has a count of ten or more. The genes are TRBV9 and TRBJ1-2, with D hard to call. The ends were cut back, 4 bases at V and 4 bases at J, with 23 bases in the middle. This CDR3 is built from 17 residues. Germline V CDR1 and CDR2: SGDLS, YYNGEE. The CDR3: CASSYALGGPVSYGYTF. The CDR3 DNA reads TGTGCCAGCAGCTACGCCTTAGGAGGGCCCGTTAGCTATGGCTACACCTTC.

This clonotype has at least ten counts. The J gene is TRBJ1-1, the V gene TRBV5-1; D gene ambiguous. Germline CDR1 is SGHRS and CDR2 is YFSETQ. CDR3 size: 14 residues. V gave up 2 bases and J gave up 7 bases, with 15 bases separating them. The CDR3 loop reads CASSFPGPGVEAFF. CDR3 nucleotides: TGCGCCAGCAGCTTCCCCGGACCCGGCGTTGAAGCTTTCTTT.

This clonotype has at least ten counts. The rearrangement joins TRBV27 to TRBJ1-5; no firm D call. V lost 6 bases to trimming and J lost 6 bases, with 12 bases between them. Germline lookup yields CDR1 MNHEY and CDR2 SMNVEV (reference sequence). This CDR3 contains 13 residues. CDR3 residues: CASSPTLGQPQHF. The CDR3 bases are TGTGCCAGCAGCCCAACGTTGGGTCAGCCCCAGCATTTT.

This CDR3 is CASRPRDSLFPNYGYTF. The CDR3 DNA sequence: TGTGCCAGCAGGCCTCGGGACAGCTTATTTCCTAACTATGGCTACACCTTC. V is TRBV27 and J is TRBJ1-2, with 7 nucleotides matching TRBD1. Per germline, CDR1 MNHEY and CDR2 SMNVEV (reference sequence). V lost 6 bases and J lost 0; bases outside the gene matches: 13. This CDR3 region has 17 residues.

This clonotype was found many times. This chain links TRBV28 with TRBJ2-7; D is perhaps TRBD2 (7 bases). CDR1 is MDHEN and CDR2 is SYDVKM in the germline V gene. CDR3 length: 16 amino acids. Trimming took 2 bases from V and 3 from J, leaving 17 bases between them. The CDR3 spells CASSLRGGKAVYEQYF. The CDR3 DNA follows: TGTGCCAGCAGTTTAAGGGGGGGGAAGGCCGTCTACGAGCAGTACTTC.

The gene calls are TRBV11-2 and TRBJ2-7, with D perhaps matching TRBD2 (5 bases). Trimming took 5 bases from V and 3 from J, leaving 17 bases between them. The CDR3 length is 15 residues. The V gene's germline CDR1 is SGHAT and CDR2 FQNNGV. CDR3 nucleotide sequence: TGTGCCAGCAGCCCCCGGGGAACCCTTGGCTACGAGCAGTACTTC. This encodes CASSPRGTLGYEQYF.

This clonotype appeared many times. The J gene is TRBJ2-7, the V gene TRBV12-3 or TRBV12-4; no definite D call. The CDR3 covers 15 residues. V was shortened by 6 bases and J by 0 bases, with 15 bases between the two germline ends. The CDR3 region is CASSSGSPTSYEQYF. In DNA form, the CDR3 reads TGTGCCAGCAGCTCTGGGTCACCGACCTCCTACGAGCAGTACTTC.

There are many counts of this clonotype. V and J are TRBV27 and TRBJ1-2; maybe TRBD1 (6 bases). CDR3 size: 13 residues. V was cut by 6 bases and J by 8 bases, with 16 bases left in between. CDR1 is MNHEY, CDR2 SMNVEV, per germline (reference sequence). CDR3 sequence (DNA): TGTGCCAGCAGGCCGACAGGCCCAAACGGCTACACCTTC. Encoded protein: CASRPTGPNGYTF.

This clonotype was picked up many times. The chain couples TRBV6-1 to TRBJ2-7, with TRBD1 identical over 12 bases. The CDR3 totals 15 residues. Per the germline V gene, CDR1 is MNHNS and CDR2 is SASEGT. Germline trimming cut 6 bases from V and 6 bases from J; bases unmatched to any gene: 9. The CDR3 DNA is TGTGCCAGCAGGAGGGACAGGGGGCGTTTGGGCGAGCAGTACTTC. Residues: CASRRDRGRLGEQYF.

This chain joins TRBV6-2 or TRBV6-3 and TRBJ2-7; 9 bases line up with TRBD2. CDR3 length: 14 residues. In germline, CDR1 is MNHEY, CDR2 SVGEGT. The J segment lost 6 bases and the V segment lost 2 bases, leaving 5 bases of the junction unmatched. The CDR3 nucleotides read TGTGCCAGCAGTTACAGACCACTAGCGGGCGAGCAGTACTTC. Encoded protein: CASSYRPLAGEQYF.

The chain recombines TRBV28 with TRBJ1-2; D gene unclear. Germline V gene sequence: CDR1 MDHEN, CDR2 SYDVKM. Trimming pared 5 bases from V and 2 bases from J, leaving 12 bases between. The CDR3 is 14 residues long. CDR3 amino acids: CASSPGRPNYGYTF. The CDR3 DNA is TGTGCCAGCAGTCCCGGCCGCCCGAACTATGGCTACACCTTC.

There are a few counts of this clonotype. This chain connects TRBV20-1 to TRBJ1-1, with 9 bases matching TRBD1. The CDR3 spans 14 residues. Germline loops: CDR1 DFQATT, CDR2 SNEGSKA (reference sequence). Germline trimming cut 8 bases from V and 10 bases from J; bases unmatched to any gene: 17. The CDR3 DNA follows: TGCAGTCCCGGACGGACAGGGGAGGTGTGGGGAGCTTTCTTT. It yields the protein CSPGRTGEVWGAFF.

This clonotype was detected ten times or more. The J gene is TRBJ2-7, the V gene TRBV30; 7 positions match TRBD1. V shed 3 bases, J shed 7 bases, and the junction held 6 bases outside the gene matches. Germline CDR1 is GTSNPN and CDR2 is SVGIG (reference sequence). The CDR3 runs to 12 residues. The CDR3 DNA reads as TGTGCCTGGAGGACAGGGAGTCCTGAGCAGTACTTC. It encodes CAWRTGSPEQYF. Full variable domain (remainder filled in from reference TRBV30 and TRBJ2-7): SQTIHQWPATLVQPVGSPLSLECTVEGTSNPNLYWYRQAAGRGLQLLFYSVGIGQISSEVPQNLSASRPQDRQFILSSKKLLLSDSGFYLCAWRTGSPEQYFGPGTRLTVT.

The table lists this clonotype with many counts. The chain recombines TRBV7-2 with TRBJ1-1; D unclear. Trimming cost V 5 bases and J 4 bases, with 11 bases left between them. Germline V gene sequence: CDR1 SGHTA, CDR2 FQGNSA. This CDR3 is built from 13 residues. CDR3: CASSTSGSTEAFF. The CDR3 DNA is TGTGCCAGCAGCACCAGCGGGAGCACTGAAGCTTTCTTT.

The table lists this clonotype with many counts. V is TRBV20-1 and J is TRBJ2-5; D is unclear. There are 15 residues in the CDR3. From germline, CDR1 is DFQATT and CDR2 SNEGSKA (reference sequence). V was cut by 0 bases and J by 1 base, with 12 bases left in between. CDR3 sequence (DNA): TGCAGTGCTAGAGATTCATCCAGCCCCCAAGAGACCCAGTACTTC. Translation: CSARDSSSPQETQYF.

This clonotype was counted ten times or more. V is TRBV5-1 and J is TRBJ1-6; a weak D match, TRBD1 (5 bases). Germline V gene sequence: CDR1 SGHRS, CDR2 YFSETQ. V was clipped by 4 bases and J by 0 bases, with 11 bases between them. CDR3 length: 16 amino acids. The CDR3 nucleotides read TGCGCCAGCAGCGAGACAGCGAGCTCCTATAATTCACCCCTCCACTTT. Its translation is CASSETASSYNSPLHF.

Many counts were recorded for this clonotype. V and J are TRBV12-3 or TRBV12-4 and TRBJ1-1; D remains unclear. V lost 4 bases to trimming and J lost 3 bases, with 18 bases between them. The CDR3 contains 16 residues. The CDR3 protein is CASSSTYGGKDTEAFF. CDR3 in DNA: TGTGCCAGCAGTTCCACGTACGGCGGTAAAGACACTGAAGCTTTCTTT.

This clonotype has at least ten counts. The rearrangement links TRBV6-5 to TRBJ1-1; a weak D match, TRBD1 (5 bases). This CDR3 has 13 residues. The V end lost 7 bases, the J end lost 1 base, and 10 bases lay between the germline ends. Per germline, CDR1 MNHEY and CDR2 SVGAGI. The CDR3 sequence is CASKRTKNTEAFF. DNA of the CDR3: TGTGCCAGCAAAAGGACAAAGAACACTGAAGCTTTCTTT.

This clonotype was counted many times. The V and J genes are TRBV28 and TRBJ2-7, with 8 bases identical to TRBD2. This CDR3 has 15 residues. Germline-derived CDR1 and CDR2 are MDHEN and SYDVKM. V trimming: 5 bases; J trimming: 2 bases; junction bases outside the gene matches: 8. CDR3 protein: CASSPFSGVTYEQYF. The CDR3 bases are TGTGCCAGCAGTCCCTTTAGCGGGGTAACCTACGAGCAGTACTTC.

This clonotype was seen ten or more times. J is TRBJ1-6 and V is TRBV13; D ambiguous. The V and J ends lost 3 bases and 10 bases respectively, with 13 bases between them. Germline V gene lookup returns CDR1 PRHDT and CDR2 FYEKMQ (reference sequence). This CDR3 has 14 residues. In DNA form, the CDR3 reads TGTGCCAGCAGCTTCGTTAACAGCCCCTCACCCCTCCACTTT. Protein: CASSFVNSPSPLHF.

This clonotype was seen repeatedly, ten times or more. The CDR3 reads CASSESGTSQNIQYF. CDR3 coding DNA: TGCGCCAGCAGTGAGTCCGGGACTAGCCAAAACATTCAGTACTTC. This rearrangement joins TRBV10-1 to TRBJ2-4, with 9 bases aligning to TRBD2. Germline V gene data show CDR1 as WNHNN and CDR2 as SYGVQD (reference sequence). The V segment lost 0 bases and the J segment 5 bases; nucleotides outside the gene matches: 2. The CDR3 length is 15 residues.

This clonotype occurred many times. The V and J genes are TRBV29-1 and TRBJ1-1, with D maybe TRBD1 (5 bases). The CDR3 spans 13 residues. CDR1 and CDR2 from the germline V gene are SQVTM and ANQGSEA. Trimming shortened V by 7 bases and J by 1 base, and 13 bases separated the two germline ends. The DNA of the CDR3 is TGCAGCGCAACAGGAGACTCGAACACTGAAGCTTTCTTT. Translating it yields CSATGDSNTEAFF.

This clonotype was recorded at least ten times. The chain combines TRBV2 with TRBJ2-5, with D perhaps TRBD1 (5 bases). The length of the CDR3 is 14 residues. Germline V gene lookup returns CDR1 SNHLY and CDR2 FYNNEI. V lost 6 bases and J lost 4, with 15 bases in between. The CDR3 DNA reads TGTGCCAGCAGGGACCGTTGGGGCGGAGAGACCCAGTACTTC. This codes for CASRDRWGGETQYF.

To note about this clonotype: This CDR3 fails to terminate in the conserved phenylalanine or tryptophan, so it likely reflects a read error. This chain connects TRBV30 to TRBJ2-2; no clear D gene. Germline CDR1 GTSNPN, CDR2 SVGIG (reference sequence). V lost 0 bases and J 6 bases, leaving 8 bases between the germline ends. The CDR3 is made up of 13 amino acids. CDR3 sequence (DNA): TGTGCCTGGAGTGTACGAGGCCCCGGGGAGCTGTTTCTT. This translates into CAWSVRGPGELFL.